This is a list of T cell receptor beta chains from one sample in a study of cytomegalovirus exposure and HLA in healthy donors. Some clones are missing from TCRdb's copy, which holds only in-frame ones; the method was immunoSEQ multiplex PCR. This listing includes 41,000 or so clones. The sample was PBMCs. The receptor set was obtained from a young man in good health and CMV-seronegative. CDR3s include the opening cysteine and the closing phenylalanine or tryptophan. The order of the fields is D gene, V gene, J gene, CDR3 DNA, CDR3 protein. The D gene is left open where the match is weak.

>TRBD2|TRBV5-4|TRBJ2-3
TGTGCCAGCAGCTTGTTCAGCGGGAGGGCCACAGATACGCAGTATTTT
CASSLFSGRATDTQYF
>NA|TRBV30|TRBJ1-3
TGTGCCTGGAACCCGGGGTCTGGAAACACCATATATTTT
CAWNPGSGNTIYF
>NA|TRBV29-1|TRBJ1-2
TGCAGCGTTGAACTCAGCTATGGCTACACCTTC
CSVELSYGYTF
>NA|TRBV7-9|TRBJ2-7
TGTGCCAGCAGGGGGCTCGGACGGAACCCTACCTACGAGCAGTACTTC
CASRGLGRNPTYEQYF
>TRBD2|TRBV15|TRBJ2-4
TGTGCCACCAGCAGAGGGGCTAGCGGGAAAAACATTCAGTACTTC
CATSRGASGKNIQYF
>NA|TRBV7-2|TRBJ2-3
TGTGCCAAAACTTGGGGCGGGGGCACAGATACGCAGTATTTT
CAKTWGGGTDTQYF
>TRBD1|TRBV29-1|TRBJ1-5
TGCAGCGTTGCCGGGACAGGCCTGGATCAGCCCCAGCATTTT
CSVAGTGLDQPQHF
>TRBD1|TRBV10-3|TRBJ2-7
TGTGCCATCAGTGAACGGGACAGGGGCCACGAGCAGTACTTC
CAISERDRGHEQYF
>NA|TRBV27|TRBJ2-7
TGTGCCAGCAGTTTAAGCAGGGGAGCCTACGAGCAGTACTTC
CASSLSRGAYEQYF
>NA|TRBV11-2|TRBJ2-7
TGTGCCAGCAGCTTAGGAGCCGGGCAGTACTTC
CASSLGAGQYF
>NA|TRBV7-9|TRBJ2-1
TGTGCCAGCAGTTCCACTAGAATTGAGCAGTTCTTC
CASSSTRIEQFF
>NA|TRBV9|TRBJ1-3
TGTGCCAGCAGCGTCCGCGGAGGGGTTGACCACACCATATATTTT
CASSVRGGVDHTIYF
>TRBD1|TRBV18|TRBJ2-3
TGTGCCAGCTCACCCCGGGACAGGGTATGGAATACGCAGTATTTT
CASSPRDRVWNTQYF
>NA|TRBV27|TRBJ1-4
TGTGCCAGCAGTTTAGAGAGCTCCAGGACAGCGACGTTCGAAAAACTGTTTTTT
CASSLESSRTATFEKLFF